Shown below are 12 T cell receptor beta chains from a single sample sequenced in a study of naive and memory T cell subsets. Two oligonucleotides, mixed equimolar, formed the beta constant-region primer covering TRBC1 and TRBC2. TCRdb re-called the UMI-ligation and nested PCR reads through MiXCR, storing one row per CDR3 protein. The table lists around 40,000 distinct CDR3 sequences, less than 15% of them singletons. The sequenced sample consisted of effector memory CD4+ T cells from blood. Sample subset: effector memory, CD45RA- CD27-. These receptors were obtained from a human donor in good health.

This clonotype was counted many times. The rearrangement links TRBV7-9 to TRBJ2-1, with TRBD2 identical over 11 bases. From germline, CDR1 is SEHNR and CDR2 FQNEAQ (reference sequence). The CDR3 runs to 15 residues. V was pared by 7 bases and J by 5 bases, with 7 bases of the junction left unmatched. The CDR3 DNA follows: TGTGCCAGCAACGAAGGGACTAGCGGTAACAATGAGCAGTTCTTC. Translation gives CASNEGTSGNNEQFF.

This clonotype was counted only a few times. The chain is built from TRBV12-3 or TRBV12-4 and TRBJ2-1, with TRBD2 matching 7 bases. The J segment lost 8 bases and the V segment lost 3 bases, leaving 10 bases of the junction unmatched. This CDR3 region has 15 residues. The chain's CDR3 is CASSFGDYGVYEQFF. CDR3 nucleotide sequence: TGTGCCAGCAGTTTCGGGGACTACGGGGTCTATGAGCAGTTCTTC.

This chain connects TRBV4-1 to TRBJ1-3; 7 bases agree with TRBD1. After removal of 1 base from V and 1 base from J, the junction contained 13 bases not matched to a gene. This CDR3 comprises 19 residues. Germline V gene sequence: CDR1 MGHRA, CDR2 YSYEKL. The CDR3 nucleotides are TGCGCCAGCAGCCAAGTTACGCAGGGCAGGGGGGGATCTGGAAACACCATATATTTT. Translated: CASSQVTQGRGGSGNTIYF.

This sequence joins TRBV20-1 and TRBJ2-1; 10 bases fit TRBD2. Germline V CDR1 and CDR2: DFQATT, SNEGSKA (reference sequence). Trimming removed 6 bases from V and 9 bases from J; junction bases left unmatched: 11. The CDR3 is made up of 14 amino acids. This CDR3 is CSAPTSGTLPEQFF. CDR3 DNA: TGCAGTGCCCCTACTAGCGGGACGCTACCTGAGCAGTTCTTC.

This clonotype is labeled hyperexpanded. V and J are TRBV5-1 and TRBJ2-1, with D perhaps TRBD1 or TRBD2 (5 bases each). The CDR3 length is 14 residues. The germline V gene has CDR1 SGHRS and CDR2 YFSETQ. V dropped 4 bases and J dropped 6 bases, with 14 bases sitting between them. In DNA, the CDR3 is TGCGCCAGCAGCGCTTCACCTGGGGGCAATGAGCAGTTCTTC. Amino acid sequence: CASSASPGGNEQFF.

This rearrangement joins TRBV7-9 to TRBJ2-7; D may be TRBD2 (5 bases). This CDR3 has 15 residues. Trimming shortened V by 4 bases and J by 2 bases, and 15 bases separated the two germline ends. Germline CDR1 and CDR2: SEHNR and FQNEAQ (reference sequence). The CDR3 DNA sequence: TGTGCCAGCAGCTCCAGCGGCAGGCCGACCTACGAGCAGTACTTC. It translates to CASSSSGRPTYEQYF.

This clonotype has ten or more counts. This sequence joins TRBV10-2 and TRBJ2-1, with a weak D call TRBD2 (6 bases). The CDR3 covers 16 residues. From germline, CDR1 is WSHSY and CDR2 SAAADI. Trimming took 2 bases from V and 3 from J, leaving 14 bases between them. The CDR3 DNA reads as TGCGCCAGCAGTGAGGTCGGGCTAGCGTACTACAATGAGCAGTTCTTC. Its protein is CASSEVGLAYYNEQFF.

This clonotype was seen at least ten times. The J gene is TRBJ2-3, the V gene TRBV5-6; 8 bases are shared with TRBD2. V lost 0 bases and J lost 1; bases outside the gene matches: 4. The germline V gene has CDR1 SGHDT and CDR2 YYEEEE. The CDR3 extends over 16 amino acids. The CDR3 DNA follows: TGTGCCAGCAGCTTGGTTGTGACTAGCGGCACAGATACGCAGTATTTT. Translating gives CASSLVVTSGTDTQYF.

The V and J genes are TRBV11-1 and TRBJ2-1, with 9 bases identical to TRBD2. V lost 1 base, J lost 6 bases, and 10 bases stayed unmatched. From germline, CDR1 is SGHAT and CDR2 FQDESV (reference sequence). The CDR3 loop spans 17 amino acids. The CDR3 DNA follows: TGTGCCAGCAGCTTAGGTCTCTCGCGGGAGGGCGGCAATGAGCAGTTCTTC. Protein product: CASSLGLSREGGNEQFF.

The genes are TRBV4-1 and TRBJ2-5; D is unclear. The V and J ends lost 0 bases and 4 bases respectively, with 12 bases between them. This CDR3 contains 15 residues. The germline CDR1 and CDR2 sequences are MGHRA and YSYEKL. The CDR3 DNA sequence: TGCGCCAGCAGCCAAGAATACCCGACCCGAGAGACCCAGTACTTC. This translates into CASSQEYPTRETQYF.

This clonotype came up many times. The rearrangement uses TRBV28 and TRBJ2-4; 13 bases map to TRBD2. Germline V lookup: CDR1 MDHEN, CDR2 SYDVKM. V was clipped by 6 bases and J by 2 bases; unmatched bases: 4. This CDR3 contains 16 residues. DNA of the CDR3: TGTGCCAGCAGCTTACTAGCGGGAGGGCCCAAAAACATTCAGTACTTC. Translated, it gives CASSLLAGGPKNIQYF.

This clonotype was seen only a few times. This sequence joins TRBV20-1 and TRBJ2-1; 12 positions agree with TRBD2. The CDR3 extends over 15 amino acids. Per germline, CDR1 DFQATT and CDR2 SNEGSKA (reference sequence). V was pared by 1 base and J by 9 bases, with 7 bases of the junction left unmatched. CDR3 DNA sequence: TGCAGTGCTAGAGCTCCTAGCGGGAGGGCCATTGAGCAGTTCTTC. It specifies CSARAPSGRAIEQFF.